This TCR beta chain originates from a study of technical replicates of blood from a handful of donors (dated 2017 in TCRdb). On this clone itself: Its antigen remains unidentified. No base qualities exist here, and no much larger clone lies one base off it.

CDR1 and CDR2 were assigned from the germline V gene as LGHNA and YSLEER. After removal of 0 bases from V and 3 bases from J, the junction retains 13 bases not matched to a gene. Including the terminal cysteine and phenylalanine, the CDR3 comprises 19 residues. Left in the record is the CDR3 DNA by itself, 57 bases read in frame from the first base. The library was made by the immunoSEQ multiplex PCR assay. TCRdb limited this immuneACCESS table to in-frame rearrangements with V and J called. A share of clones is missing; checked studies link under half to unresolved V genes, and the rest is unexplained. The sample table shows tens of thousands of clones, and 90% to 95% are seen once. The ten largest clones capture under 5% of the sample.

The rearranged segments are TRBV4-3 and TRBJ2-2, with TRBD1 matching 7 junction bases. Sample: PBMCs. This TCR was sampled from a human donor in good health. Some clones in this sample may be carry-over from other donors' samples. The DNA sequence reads TGCGCCAGCAGCCAAGATCGTTCAAGAGGGGGCATTTACACCGGGGAGCTGTTTTTT. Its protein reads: CASSQDRSRGGIYTGELFF.